This T cell receptor beta chain was documented in a study of control samples from healthy donors and cancer patients. The method was immunoSEQ multiplex PCR; TCRdb's version includes in-frame clones alone and lacks a portion of them. Of 70,000 to 100,000 clones in the sample, around 90% were seen once. The receptor was isolated from a woman aged 60-75 years with head and neck cancer. Sequencing was performed on PBMCs.

The CDR3 DNA reads TGCAGCGTTGATATTGGGAGTGGAAACACCATATATTTT. It translates to CSVDIGSGNTIYF. The chain links TRBV29-1 to TRBJ1-3; no definite D call. The V end lost 3 bases, the J end lost 3 bases, and 9 bases lay between the germline ends. The CDR3 contains 13 residues. Germline lookup yields CDR1 SQVTM and CDR2 ANQGSEA.